Listed below are T cell receptor beta chains from one sample, sequenced in a study of blood T cell repertoires in COVID-19. Sequencing used immunoSEQ multiplex PCR; TCRdb keeps in-frame clones, though not all of them. The sample lists about 150,000 clones, 80% to 85% occurring once. The sample was PBMCs or T cells enriched from blood (not recorded which). Source of these receptors: a woman aged 50 to 60 who had recovered from COVID-19. The CDR3 runs from the conserved cysteine through the conserved F or W. A D gene is named only where the DNA matches it firmly.

NA TRBJ2-5 TRBV5-1 CASSADPAGETQYF TGCGCCAGCAGCGCAGACCCGGCGGGGGAGACCCAGTACTTC
TRBD2 TRBJ2-3 TRBV18 CANSAGRSSTDTQYF TGTGCCAACTCAGCGGGGCGTTCTAGCACAGATACGCAGTATTTT
TRBD1 TRBJ1-6 TRBV11-3 CASSLEDRVGHSPLHF TGTGCCAGCAGCCTCGAGGACAGGGTGGGTCATTCACCCCTCCACTTT
NA TRBJ1-1 TRBV2 CASSDHSSEAFF TGTGCCAGCAGTGACCATAGCTCTGAAGCTTTCTTT
NA TRBJ1-1 TRBV19 CASSSQGGHTEAFF TGTGCCAGTAGTAGTCAGGGAGGGCACACTGAAGCTTTCTTT
TRBD1 TRBJ1-1 TRBV18 CASSPSTGGYTEAFF TGTGCCAGCTCACCGTCGACAGGGGGGTACACTGAAGCTTTCTTT
NA TRBJ2-2 TRBV12-5 CASGFILRNTGELFF TGTGCTAGTGGTTTTATTCTTAGAAACACCGGGGAGCTGTTTTTT
NA TRBJ1-6 TRBV2 CASSEWGGGNDSPLHF TGTGCCAGCAGTGAATGGGGCGGTGGTAATGATTCACCCCTCCACTTT
TRBD1 TRBJ2-5 TRBV5-4 CASSSPQGEETQYF TGTGCCAGCAGCTCTCCCCAGGGGGAAGAGACCCAGTACTTC
NA TRBJ2-7 TRBV5-5 CASSRGERYEQYF TGTGCCAGCAGCCGGGGAGAGAGGTACGAGCAGTACTTC
NA TRBJ2-1 TRBV6-5 CASSRDFYNEQFF TGTGCCAGCAGTAGGGACTTTTACAATGAGCAGTTCTTC
NA TRBJ2-3 TRBV7-9 CASSSQGGIDTQYF TGTGCCAGCAGCTCCCAGGGCGGAATAGATACGCAGTATTTT
NA TRBJ1-2 TRBV3-1/TRBV3-2 CASSQDRGHGYTF TGTGCCAGCAGCCAAGACCGTGGGCATGGCTACACCTTC
TRBD1 TRBJ2-1 TRBV14 CASSPSRGRQFF TGTGCCAGCAGCCCGAGCAGGGGGAGGCAGTTCTTC
NA TRBJ2-7 TRBV10-2 CASSGTPQGKGEQYF TGCGCCAGCAGTGGAACCCCCCAGGGTAAGGGCGAGCAGTACTTC
NA TRBJ2-1 TRBV7-9 CASSLEGVYNEQFF TGTGCCAGCAGCTTAGAGGGGGTTTACAATGAGCAGTTCTTC
NA TRBJ1-3 TRBV9 CASSPVSPGNTIYF TGTGCCAGCAGCCCTGTCAGTCCTGGAAACACCATATATTTT
NA TRBJ2-5 TRBV10-1 CASNTLSRGIQETQYF TGCGCCAGCAACACACTCAGTCGGGGGATCCAAGAGACCCAGTACTTC
NA TRBJ2-3 TRBV7-9 CASSFSGGNTQYF TGTGCCAGCAGCTTTAGTGGCGGGAATACGCAGTATTTT